This is a list of T cell receptor beta chains from one sample in a study of cytomegalovirus exposure and HLA in healthy donors. Sequenced by immunoSEQ multiplex PCR; TCRdb stores in-frame clones only, minus some. The table includes roughly 100,000 clones, approximately 94% detected once. The sequenced material came from PBMCs. These receptors came from a woman aged 18-30 years in good health and CMV-seronegative. The CDR3 runs from the conserved cysteine through the conserved F or W. Each record gives: V gene, J gene, clone size, D gene, CDR3 DNA, CDR3 protein. The D gene is left open where the match is weak. Where a row states a size, it is once, few, many or the class of an expanded clone; other rows omit it.

v_call: TRBV10-2; j_call: TRBJ2-1; clone_size: .; d_call: TRBD2; cdr3_nt: TGCGCCAGCAGGGGCGGGAGGGCCGACAATGAGCAGTTCTTC; cdr3_aa: CASRGGRADNEQFF
v_call: TRBV19; j_call: TRBJ2-2; clone_size: .; d_call: .; cdr3_nt: TGTGCCAGTAGTATAAGCCAACTCGATTATAGCACCGGGGAGCTGTTTTTT; cdr3_aa: CASSISQLDYSTGELFF
v_call: TRBV5-6; j_call: TRBJ2-2; clone_size: .; d_call: .; cdr3_nt: TGTGCCAGCAGCTTGTTAAGGGACGAGTACGAGAGGGACTCCGGGGAGCTGTTTTTT; cdr3_aa: CASSLLRDEYERDSGELFF
v_call: TRBV27; j_call: TRBJ1-2; clone_size: many; d_call: .; cdr3_nt: TGTGCCAGCAGTTCGACGAATCCCCCAGGAAAAGGAGGCTACACCTTC; cdr3_aa: CASSSTNPPGKGGYTF
v_call: TRBV7-2; j_call: TRBJ1-1; clone_size: .; d_call: .; cdr3_nt: TGTGCCAGCAGCTTAGAATCTCCTTCCGACACTGAAGCTTTCTTT; cdr3_aa: CASSLESPSDTEAFF
v_call: TRBV4-3; j_call: TRBJ2-7; clone_size: .; d_call: TRBD1; cdr3_nt: TGCGCCAGCAGCCAAAACAGGGGGGCCTCCTACGAGCAGTACTTC; cdr3_aa: CASSQNRGASYEQYF
v_call: TRBV2; j_call: TRBJ2-7; clone_size: .; d_call: TRBD1; cdr3_nt: TGTGCCAGAGCACCGGGACAGGGGGCCGAGCAGTACTTC; cdr3_aa: CARAPGQGAEQYF
v_call: TRBV7-3; j_call: TRBJ1-5; clone_size: .; d_call: .; cdr3_nt: TGTGCCAGCAGCTGGGAGGGAGGCAATCAGCCCCAGCATTTT; cdr3_aa: CASSWEGGNQPQHF
v_call: TRBV27; j_call: TRBJ2-7; clone_size: .; d_call: TRBD1; cdr3_nt: TGTGCCAGCAGCCTTGGACAGGGGAATCTACGGGAGCAGTACTTC; cdr3_aa: CASSLGQGNLREQYF
v_call: TRBV7-9; j_call: TRBJ2-1; clone_size: .; d_call: TRBD1; cdr3_nt: TGTGCCAGCAGCTCCAGGACAGGGGGACATGAGCAGTTCTTC; cdr3_aa: CASSSRTGGHEQFF
v_call: TRBV7-6; j_call: TRBJ2-5; clone_size: .; d_call: .; cdr3_nt: TGTGCCACCCTGACAAATCAAGAGACCCAGTACTTC; cdr3_aa: CATLTNQETQYF
v_call: TRBV11-3; j_call: TRBJ1-3; clone_size: .; d_call: .; cdr3_nt: TGTGCCAGCAGCTTAGTCTCCCTGGCATACTCTGGAAACACCATATATTTT; cdr3_aa: CASSLVSLAYSGNTIYF
v_call: TRBV27; j_call: TRBJ2-5; clone_size: .; d_call: TRBD1; cdr3_nt: TGTGCCAGCAGTTTGGCGGTGGGCAGGGGGTGGCAAGAGACCCAGTACTTC; cdr3_aa: CASSLAVGRGWQETQYF
v_call: TRBV7-9; j_call: TRBJ1-1; clone_size: .; d_call: .; cdr3_nt: TGTGCCAGCACCTACGCCCCGGGCACTGAAGCTTTCTTT; cdr3_aa: CASTYAPGTEAFF
v_call: TRBV6-1; j_call: TRBJ2-1; clone_size: .; d_call: TRBD2; cdr3_nt: TGTGCCAGCAGTCTTCCGGCGGGAGGGTTAAATGAGCAGTTCTTC; cdr3_aa: CASSLPAGGLNEQFF
v_call: TRBV19; j_call: TRBJ2-3; clone_size: .; d_call: .; cdr3_nt: TGTGCCAGTAGTGCGGGGCCGGGAGATACGCAGTATTTT; cdr3_aa: CASSAGPGDTQYF
v_call: TRBV2; j_call: TRBJ2-7; clone_size: .; d_call: .; cdr3_nt: TGTGCCAGCAGTTATACTTACGAGCAGTACTTC; cdr3_aa: CASSYTYEQYF
v_call: TRBV2; j_call: TRBJ1-1; clone_size: .; d_call: .; cdr3_nt: TGTGCCAGCAATCCGGACAGGAACACTGAAGCTTTCTTT; cdr3_aa: CASNPDRNTEAFF
v_call: TRBV15; j_call: TRBJ2-1; clone_size: .; d_call: .; cdr3_nt: TGTGCCACCATCGGGACTGCCCCTGAGCAGTTCTTC; cdr3_aa: CATIGTAPEQFF
v_call: TRBV6-5; j_call: TRBJ2-3; clone_size: .; d_call: .; cdr3_nt: TGTGCCAGCAGTTACGACGCCGGGAGTTTCACAGATACGCAGTATTTT; cdr3_aa: CASSYDAGSFTDTQYF
v_call: TRBV15; j_call: TRBJ2-2; clone_size: .; d_call: TRBD2; cdr3_nt: TGTGCCACCAGCAGAGTACTTAGCGGGGGGGCCTTCCGGGAGCTGTTTTTT; cdr3_aa: CATSRVLSGGAFRELFF
v_call: TRBV6-1; j_call: TRBJ2-1; clone_size: .; d_call: .; cdr3_nt: TGTGCCAGCACCCTGGGCGCGGGACCTTACAATGAGCAGTTCTTC; cdr3_aa: CASTLGAGPYNEQFF
v_call: TRBV7-2; j_call: TRBJ1-2; clone_size: .; d_call: .; cdr3_nt: TGTGCCAGCAGCTCTGCGACAGGTACTAACTATGGCTACACCTTC; cdr3_aa: CASSSATGTNYGYTF
v_call: TRBV5-8; j_call: TRBJ1-6; clone_size: .; d_call: .; cdr3_nt: TGTGCCAGCAGCTTTTACAGGATCGGGTATTCACCCCTCCACTTT; cdr3_aa: CASSFYRIGYSPLHF
v_call: TRBV10-1; j_call: TRBJ2-1; clone_size: once; d_call: TRBD2; cdr3_nt: TGCGCCAGCAGTGAGGCGGGAGGGTTCAATGAGCAGTTCTTC; cdr3_aa: CASSEAGGFNEQFF
v_call: TRBV4-1; j_call: TRBJ2-1; clone_size: .; d_call: .; cdr3_nt: TGCGCCAGCAGCCAACCTCCTCTAGCGTGGAGGTCCTACAATGAGCAGTTCTTC; cdr3_aa: CASSQPPLAWRSYNEQFF
v_call: TRBV4-1; j_call: TRBJ2-1; clone_size: .; d_call: .; cdr3_nt: TGCGCCAGCCTGGGAGGACCCTCCTACAATGAGCAGTTCTTC; cdr3_aa: CASLGGPSYNEQFF
v_call: TRBV5-5; j_call: TRBJ2-7; clone_size: .; d_call: TRBD1; cdr3_nt: TGTGCCAGCAGCTCCGGGCCTTCAGGACAGGCCTACGAGCAGTACTTC; cdr3_aa: CASSSGPSGQAYEQYF
v_call: TRBV11-2; j_call: TRBJ2-2; clone_size: .; d_call: .; cdr3_nt: TGTGCCAGCAGCAAATTGGAGGGGTCCCCCCGAGTGGGCGGGGAGCTGTTTTTT; cdr3_aa: CASSKLEGSPRVGGELFF
v_call: TRBV30; j_call: TRBJ1-1; clone_size: .; d_call: .; cdr3_nt: TGTGCCTGGAGCCCGGGGGGGGACACTGAAGCTTTCTTT; cdr3_aa: CAWSPGGDTEAFF
v_call: TRBV5-6; j_call: TRBJ2-1; clone_size: .; d_call: .; cdr3_nt: TGTGCCAGCAGCTCCGGACTGAATGAGCAGTTCTTC; cdr3_aa: CASSSGLNEQFF
v_call: TRBV7-9; j_call: TRBJ2-7; clone_size: .; d_call: .; cdr3_nt: TGTGCCAGCAGCTTGAGGGCCTCTGGGGACGAGCAGTACTTC; cdr3_aa: CASSLRASGDEQYF
v_call: TRBV27; j_call: TRBJ1-2; clone_size: .; d_call: .; cdr3_nt: TGTGCCAGCAGTGTCCTCGGGGGGCGCATAGGCTACACCTTC; cdr3_aa: CASSVLGGRIGYTF
v_call: TRBV2; j_call: TRBJ1-2; clone_size: .; d_call: .; cdr3_nt: TGTGCCAGCAGCGCGGGCATGGCAAACTATGGCTACACCTTC; cdr3_aa: CASSAGMANYGYTF